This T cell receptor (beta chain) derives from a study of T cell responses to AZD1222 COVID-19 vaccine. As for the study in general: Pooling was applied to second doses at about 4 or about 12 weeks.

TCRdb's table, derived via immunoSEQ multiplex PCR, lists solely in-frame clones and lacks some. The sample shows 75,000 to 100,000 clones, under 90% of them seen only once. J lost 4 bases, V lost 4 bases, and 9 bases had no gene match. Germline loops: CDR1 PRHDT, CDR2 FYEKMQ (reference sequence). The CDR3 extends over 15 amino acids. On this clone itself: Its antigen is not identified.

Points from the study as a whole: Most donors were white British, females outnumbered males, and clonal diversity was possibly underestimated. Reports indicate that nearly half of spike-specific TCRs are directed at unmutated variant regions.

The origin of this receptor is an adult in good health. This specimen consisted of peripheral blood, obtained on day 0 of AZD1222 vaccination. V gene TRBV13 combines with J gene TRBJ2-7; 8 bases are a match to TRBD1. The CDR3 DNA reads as TGTGCCAGCAGCTCGTACGGGACAGGATTATACGAGCAGTACTTC. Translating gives CASSSYGTGLYEQYF.